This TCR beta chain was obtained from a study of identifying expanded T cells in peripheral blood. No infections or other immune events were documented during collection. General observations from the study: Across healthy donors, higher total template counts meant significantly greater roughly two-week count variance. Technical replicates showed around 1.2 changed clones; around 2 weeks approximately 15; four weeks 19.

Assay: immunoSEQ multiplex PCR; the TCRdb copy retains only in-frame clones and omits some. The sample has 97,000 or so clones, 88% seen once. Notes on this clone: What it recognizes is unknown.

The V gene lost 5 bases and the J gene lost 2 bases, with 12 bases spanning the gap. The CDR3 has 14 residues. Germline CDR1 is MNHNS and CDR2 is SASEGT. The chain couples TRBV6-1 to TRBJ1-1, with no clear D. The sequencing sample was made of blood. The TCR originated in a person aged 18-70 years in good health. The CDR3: CASSLRGPNTEAFF. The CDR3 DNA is TGTGCCAGCAGTCTGCGAGGTCCTAACACTGAAGCTTTCTTT.